This entry features one T cell receptor (beta chain) sequence. The antigen remains undetermined. The genes are named according to mouse. The read stops 1 residue short of the end of the CDR3; the missing end is completed from the germline J gene. Other DNA sequences within the sample encode an identical CDR3. This table comes from immunoSEQ multiplex PCR, and its TCRdb copy is limited to in-frame clones, with some not included. The table includes 5,000 to 6,000 clones, roughly 49% detected once. These data are taken from a study of tissue T cells after allogeneic stem cell transplantation. The study, taken as a whole, reports: Limitations included a small, clinically heterogeneous cohort and limited sampling depth.

Trimming left V 2 bases short and J 3 bases short, with 6 bases between. CDR1 KGHPV and CDR2 FQNQEV come from the germline V gene (reference sequence). CDR3 size: 13 residues. Time point described: mouse harvest day 14 after allogeneic transplant. Mouse grafts combined 10^7 T-cell-depleted bone marrow cells with 10^6 splenic CD5+ T cells. The sequence was obtained from a female BALB/c mouse given C57BL/6 T cells with graft-versus-host disease after an allogeneic hematopoietic cell transplant. The sequencing sample was made of gut tissue. The rearrangement links TRBV26 to TRBJ2-5; weak D call: TRBD2 (6 bases). Partial CDR3 DNA: TGTGCCAGCAGTCTGCTGGGGCAAGACACCCAGTAC. Translated: CASSLLGQDTQY. The whole CDR3 reads CASSLLGQDTQYF. Full variable domain (outside the CDR3, taken from reference TRBV26 and TRBJ2-5): NSKVIQTPRYLVKGQGQKAKMRCIPEKGHPVVFWYQQNKNNEFKFLINFQNQEVLQQIDMTEKRFSAECPSNSPCSLEIQSSEAGDSALYLCASSLLGQDTQYFGPGTRLLVL.